The rows below give T cell receptor beta chains drawn from one sample of a study of beta chain features in type 1 diabetes. The assay was immunoSEQ multiplex PCR, and TCRdb's table has in-frame clones only and misses some. This table holds hundreds of thousands of clones, over 12% found once. Sequencing input: naive CD4+ T cells from blood. The receptor set was obtained from a man aged 18 to 35 with type 1 diabetes. The CDR3 runs from the conserved cysteine through the conserved F or W. The D gene is left open where the match is weak. Some rows mark clone size as missing; the rest say once, few, many or name a class of expanded clone.

d_gene: TRBD1
j_gene: TRBJ1-2
abundance: few
v_gene: TRBV7-2
CDR3nt: TGTGCCAGCAGCTTAGCCGGGACAGTTAACTATGGCTACACCTTC
CDR3aa: CASSLAGTVNYGYTF

d_gene: -
j_gene: TRBJ2-6
abundance: few
v_gene: TRBV7-9
CDR3nt: TGTGCCAGCAGCTCCCCCAGGGGGGCCAACGTCCTGACTTTC
CDR3aa: CASSSPRGANVLTF

d_gene: -
j_gene: TRBJ2-5
abundance: -
v_gene: TRBV28
CDR3nt: TGTGCCAGCAGGCCGGACCTCCGGACCCAGTACTTC
CDR3aa: CASRPDLRTQYF

d_gene: -
j_gene: TRBJ2-7
abundance: -
v_gene: TRBV30
CDR3nt: TGTGCCTGGAGTGGGATCAACATGGGCGAGCAGTACTTC
CDR3aa: CAWSGINMGEQYF

d_gene: -
j_gene: TRBJ1-4
abundance: few
v_gene: TRBV18
CDR3nt: TGTGCCAGCTCACCAGGATTACAGGGTGTGAGTGAAAAACTGTTTTTT
CDR3aa: CASSPGLQGVSEKLFF

d_gene: -
j_gene: TRBJ2-1
abundance: few
v_gene: TRBV5-6
CDR3nt: TGTGCCAGCAGCTTCGGACAGAATGAGCAGTTCTTC
CDR3aa: CASSFGQNEQFF

d_gene: -
j_gene: TRBJ2-5
abundance: few
v_gene: TRBV25-1
CDR3nt: TGTGCCAGCAGTGATCCTAGTACAGGGGAGACCCAGTACTTC
CDR3aa: CASSDPSTGETQYF

d_gene: -
j_gene: TRBJ2-7
abundance: -
v_gene: TRBV6-5
CDR3nt: TGTGCCAGCAGCAAGTCCCCGGGGTCCTACGAGCAGTACTTC
CDR3aa: CASSKSPGSYEQYF

d_gene: TRBD1
j_gene: TRBJ1-4
abundance: -
v_gene: TRBV2
CDR3nt: TGTGCCAGCAGGGCGGACAGGGACCGTGAAAAACTGTTTTTT
CDR3aa: CASRADRDREKLFF

d_gene: TRBD2
j_gene: TRBJ2-1
abundance: -
v_gene: TRBV29-1
CDR3nt: TGCAGCGTGAGGCTAGCGGGAGTCAATGAGCAGTTCTTC
CDR3aa: CSVRLAGVNEQFF

d_gene: -
j_gene: TRBJ2-7
abundance: -
v_gene: TRBV2
CDR3nt: TGTGCCAGCAGTGAGGCGTCTAGCGCCTACTACGAGCAGTACTTC
CDR3aa: CASSEASSAYYEQYF

d_gene: -
j_gene: TRBJ2-5
abundance: -
v_gene: TRBV7-7
CDR3nt: TGTGCTAGCAGCCACTCAATCATCCAAGAGACCCAGTACTTC
CDR3aa: CASSHSIIQETQYF

d_gene: TRBD1
j_gene: TRBJ1-2
abundance: few
v_gene: TRBV5-4
CDR3nt: TGTGCCAGCAGCCGTCCCCGGGACAGGCCTTATGGCTACACCTTC
CDR3aa: CASSRPRDRPYGYTF

d_gene: -
j_gene: TRBJ1-1
abundance: few
v_gene: TRBV2
CDR3nt: TGTGCCAGCACTCTGGAGTCGGGAGTCAACACTGAAGCTTTCTTT
CDR3aa: CASTLESGVNTEAFF

d_gene: -
j_gene: TRBJ2-7
abundance: few
v_gene: TRBV6-5
CDR3nt: TGTGCCAGCAGCTCCCAGGGGCAGGGTGTAAAGCAGTACTTC
CDR3aa: CASSSQGQGVKQYF

d_gene: -
j_gene: TRBJ2-2
abundance: -
v_gene: TRBV4-2
CDR3nt: TGTGCCAGCAGCCGGGACCCCGAAGGCGGGGAGCTGTTTTTT
CDR3aa: CASSRDPEGGELFF

d_gene: -
j_gene: TRBJ2-1
abundance: -
v_gene: TRBV5-1
CDR3nt: TGCGCCAGCAGCTCACGAGGGGACAACTATCCGTTCTTC
CDR3aa: CASSSRGDNYPFF

d_gene: -
j_gene: TRBJ2-5
abundance: -
v_gene: TRBV5-1
CDR3nt: TGCGCCAGCAGCTTGGGCCGGAGACAGGCACCGAGGGAGACCCAGTACTTC
CDR3aa: CASSLGRRQAPRETQYF

d_gene: -
j_gene: TRBJ2-3
abundance: -
v_gene: TRBV30
CDR3nt: TGTGCCTGGAGACACACAGATACGCAGTATTTT
CDR3aa: CAWRHTDTQYF

d_gene: TRBD1
j_gene: TRBJ2-7
abundance: few
v_gene: TRBV5-1
CDR3nt: TGCGCCAGCAGCGACCCGACAGGGAAGAAATCCGATGGGAGTTTCTACGAGCAGTACTTC
CDR3aa: CASSDPTGKKSDGSFYEQYF

d_gene: -
j_gene: TRBJ2-1
abundance: few
v_gene: TRBV10-2
CDR3nt: TGCGCCAGCGCCAGGACTTCCTACAATGAGCAGTTCTTC
CDR3aa: CASARTSYNEQFF

d_gene: -
j_gene: TRBJ2-5
abundance: few
v_gene: TRBV7-2
CDR3nt: TGTGCCAGCAACCGACAGTTCGGCGAGACCCAGTACTTC
CDR3aa: CASNRQFGETQYF

d_gene: TRBD1
j_gene: TRBJ2-1
abundance: -
v_gene: TRBV6-5
CDR3nt: TGTGCCAGCAGTTATCCCGGGACAGAGTCCAATGAGCAGTTCTTC
CDR3aa: CASSYPGTESNEQFF

d_gene: -
j_gene: TRBJ1-1
abundance: -
v_gene: TRBV7-9
CDR3nt: TGTGCCAGCAGCTCCCAAAGTACTCCGGCTATGAACACTGAAGCTTTCTTT
CDR3aa: CASSSQSTPAMNTEAFF

d_gene: TRBD2
j_gene: TRBJ2-5
abundance: -
v_gene: TRBV27
CDR3nt: TGTGCCAGCAGCTTTGGGACTAGAAAAGAGACCCAGTACTTC
CDR3aa: CASSFGTRKETQYF

d_gene: -
j_gene: TRBJ1-5
abundance: few
v_gene: TRBV9
CDR3nt: TGTGCCAGCAGCGTAGACTACGGCTATCAGCCCCAGCATTTT
CDR3aa: CASSVDYGYQPQHF

d_gene: TRBD2
j_gene: TRBJ2-5
abundance: -
v_gene: TRBV5-4
CDR3nt: TGTGCCAGCAGCTTGTCGCGGGGGGGCGAGACCCAGTACTTC
CDR3aa: CASSLSRGGETQYF

d_gene: -
j_gene: TRBJ2-7
abundance: few
v_gene: TRBV7-8
CDR3nt: TGTGCCAGCAGCAACCGTGTGGGCTACGAGCAGTACTTC
CDR3aa: CASSNRVGYEQYF

d_gene: -
j_gene: TRBJ2-7
abundance: -
v_gene: TRBV6-1
CDR3nt: TGTGCCAGCAGTGAAGCAAGGGGTGCCTACGAGCAGTACTTC
CDR3aa: CASSEARGAYEQYF

d_gene: -
j_gene: TRBJ2-1
abundance: -
v_gene: TRBV5-1
CDR3nt: TGCGCCAGCAGCTCCGACAGTGGGCAGTTCTTC
CDR3aa: CASSSDSGQFF

d_gene: -
j_gene: TRBJ1-4
abundance: -
v_gene: TRBV7-9
CDR3nt: TGTGCCAGCAGCTTGGCCGCTCATGAAAAACTGTTTTTT
CDR3aa: CASSLAAHEKLFF

d_gene: TRBD1
j_gene: TRBJ2-2
abundance: -
v_gene: TRBV25-1
CDR3nt: TGTGCCAGCCGGGGACAGCTTTACACCGGGGAGCTGTTTTTT
CDR3aa: CASRGQLYTGELFF

d_gene: -
j_gene: TRBJ1-5
abundance: -
v_gene: TRBV7-2
CDR3nt: TGTGCCAGCAGCTTTGGCAGGGGAATGCCCCAGCATTTT
CDR3aa: CASSFGRGMPQHF

d_gene: TRBD1
j_gene: TRBJ2-4
abundance: -
v_gene: TRBV10-3
CDR3nt: TGTGCCACCGGGGACAGCCTCACCAAAAACATTCAGTACTTC
CDR3aa: CATGDSLTKNIQYF

d_gene: -
j_gene: TRBJ1-2
abundance: few
v_gene: TRBV19
CDR3nt: TGTGCCAGTAGTAAGGGGACCTACTACTATGGCTACACCTTC
CDR3aa: CASSKGTYYYGYTF

d_gene: -
j_gene: TRBJ2-3
abundance: -
v_gene: TRBV28
CDR3nt: TGTGCCAGCAGTCCCTTTGGTAGCACAGATACGCAGTATTTT
CDR3aa: CASSPFGSTDTQYF

d_gene: TRBD1
j_gene: TRBJ1-1
abundance: -
v_gene: TRBV10-3
CDR3nt: TGTGCCATCATGGACAGGGGCAACACTGAAGCTTTCTTT
CDR3aa: CAIMDRGNTEAFF

d_gene: TRBD2
j_gene: TRBJ2-1
abundance: few
v_gene: TRBV19
CDR3nt: TGTGCCAGTAGTATCTTGGGCGGGAGCACCTACAATGAGCAGTTCTTC
CDR3aa: CASSILGGSTYNEQFF

d_gene: -
j_gene: TRBJ1-2
abundance: few
v_gene: TRBV25-1
CDR3nt: TGTGCCAGCAGTGAATCTCGGACGGACTACTATGGCTACACCTTC
CDR3aa: CASSESRTDYYGYTF

d_gene: TRBD1
j_gene: TRBJ2-5
abundance: -
v_gene: TRBV15
CDR3nt: TGTGCCACCAGCAGAGAGGGCTCCGGGACAGGGATGGGGGAGACCCAGTACTTC
CDR3aa: CATSREGSGTGMGETQYF

d_gene: TRBD2
j_gene: TRBJ2-3
abundance: -
v_gene: TRBV5-6
CDR3nt: TGTGCCAGCAGCTGGGGGGGACTACAAGATACGCAGTATTTT
CDR3aa: CASSWGGLQDTQYF

d_gene: -
j_gene: TRBJ2-7
abundance: -
v_gene: TRBV6-5
CDR3nt: TGTGCCAGCAGCCCCAGGCCCTACGAGCAGTACTTC
CDR3aa: CASSPRPYEQYF

d_gene: -
j_gene: TRBJ2-7
abundance: few
v_gene: TRBV7-2
CDR3nt: TGTGCCAGCAGCTTAGGGGCAGGGAAGCCCTACGAGCAGTACTTC
CDR3aa: CASSLGAGKPYEQYF

d_gene: -
j_gene: TRBJ2-1
abundance: few
v_gene: TRBV4-2
CDR3nt: TGTGCCAGCAGCCAAGATCTGACTCTGGACAATGAGCAGTTCTTC
CDR3aa: CASSQDLTLDNEQFF

d_gene: -
j_gene: TRBJ1-4
abundance: few
v_gene: TRBV7-2
CDR3nt: TGTGCCAGCAGCCCAACTAGGCAGATCCCCTATGAAAAACTGTTTTTT
CDR3aa: CASSPTRQIPYEKLFF

d_gene: -
j_gene: TRBJ1-2
abundance: few
v_gene: TRBV4-2
CDR3nt: TGTGCCAGCAGTCCCACAGGGAGTGGCTACACCTTC
CDR3aa: CASSPTGSGYTF

d_gene: -
j_gene: TRBJ1-2
abundance: few
v_gene: TRBV30
CDR3nt: TGTGCCTGGAGTGTAGTACAGGGAAGAGGTGGCTACACCTTC
CDR3aa: CAWSVVQGRGGYTF

d_gene: TRBD1
j_gene: TRBJ2-7
abundance: few
v_gene: TRBV5-6
CDR3nt: TGTGCCAGCAGCTCCCTGAACAGGGGAAGATTGTCCTCCTACGAGCAGTACTTC
CDR3aa: CASSSLNRGRLSSYEQYF

d_gene: -
j_gene: TRBJ1-5
abundance: -
v_gene: TRBV7-2
CDR3nt: TGTGCCAGCAGCTTATACAATCAGCCCCAGCATTTT
CDR3aa: CASSLYNQPQHF

d_gene: -
j_gene: TRBJ2-4
abundance: -
v_gene: TRBV20-1
CDR3nt: TGCAGTGCTAGAGATCCAGTCATTCAGTACTTC
CDR3aa: CSARDPVIQYF

d_gene: -
j_gene: TRBJ2-7
abundance: -
v_gene: TRBV6-5
CDR3nt: TGTGCCAGCAGCACCGGACAGACCTACGAGCAGTACTTC
CDR3aa: CASSTGQTYEQYF

d_gene: TRBD1
j_gene: TRBJ1-2
abundance: -
v_gene: TRBV7-2
CDR3nt: TGTGCCAGCAGCTTAACCCGGGACAGCCCTTTGGGAAATGGCTACACCTTC
CDR3aa: CASSLTRDSPLGNGYTF

d_gene: -
j_gene: TRBJ2-3
abundance: -
v_gene: TRBV7-2
CDR3nt: TGTGCCAGCAGCTTGTTAGTGGGTACGCAGTATTTT
CDR3aa: CASSLLVGTQYF

d_gene: -
j_gene: TRBJ1-1
abundance: -
v_gene: TRBV7-3
CDR3nt: TGTGCCAGCAGCTTAACCAGGGATGGGACTGAAGCTTTCTTT
CDR3aa: CASSLTRDGTEAFF

d_gene: TRBD1
j_gene: TRBJ2-1
abundance: -
v_gene: TRBV18
CDR3nt: TGTGCCAGCTCCCGACAGGGCCCACCTTCCTACAATGAGCAGTTCTTC
CDR3aa: CASSRQGPPSYNEQFF

d_gene: -
j_gene: TRBJ1-5
abundance: few
v_gene: TRBV30
CDR3nt: TGTGCCTGGAGCGCCAGCGATCATCAGCCCCAGCATTTT
CDR3aa: CAWSASDHQPQHF

d_gene: -
j_gene: TRBJ1-3
abundance: -
v_gene: TRBV14
CDR3nt: TGTGCCAGCAGCCAAGTCCCACTCGGCACCATATATTTT
CDR3aa: CASSQVPLGTIYF

d_gene: -
j_gene: TRBJ2-5
abundance: once
v_gene: TRBV30
CDR3nt: TGTGCCTGGACCAGACAGTTACAAGAGACCCAGTACTTC
CDR3aa: CAWTRQLQETQYF

d_gene: TRBD1
j_gene: TRBJ1-6
abundance: few
v_gene: TRBV6-5
CDR3nt: TGTGCCAGCAGAACCGGGACAGGGCCTTCGAGTATCCACTTT
CDR3aa: CASRTGTGPSSIHF